These 9 T cell receptor beta chains originate from one sample sequenced in a study of blood T cell repertoires in COVID-19. Generated by immunoSEQ multiplex PCR, the TCRdb table keeps only in-frame clones and is missing some. Counted here are around 140,000 clones, about 89% occurring once; the ten biggest clones make up about 11%. The sequencing sample was made of PBMCs or T cells enriched from blood (not recorded which). These receptors were taken from a man aged 55 to 70 who had recovered from COVID-19.

The chain combines TRBV5-8 with TRBJ2-3, with D possibly being TRBD2 (5 bases). Germline assignment: CDR1 SGHTS and CDR2 YDEGEE. CDR3 length: 13 amino acids. The V gene lost 1 base and the J gene lost 4 bases, with 7 bases spanning the gap. CDR3 sequence: CASSLRGADTQYF. In nucleotides, the CDR3 is TGTGCCAGCAGCTTGCGGGGAGCAGATACGCAGTATTTT.

The rearrangement uses TRBV28 and TRBJ1-6; D may be TRBD1 (5 bases). The CDR3 loop spans 17 amino acids. Germline CDR1 MDHEN, CDR2 SYDVKM. V lost 2 bases to trimming and J lost 6 bases, with 17 bases between them. CDR3 nucleotides: TGTGCCAGCAGTTTAGGGGCGGGACGTCGGATTAATTCACCCCTCCACTTT. Its protein product is CASSLGAGRRINSPLHF.

The chain employs TRBV19 and TRBJ2-2, with D possibly matching TRBD2 (6 bases). The CDR3 is 18 residues long. The V end was cut by 0 bases, the J end by 4 bases, with 18 bases between. Per germline, CDR1 LNHDA and CDR2 SQIVND (reference sequence). In nucleotides, the CDR3 is TGTGCCAGTAGTATAGATCGGGGAGCGGGTAGGGGCACCGGGGAGCTGTTTTTT. This translates into CASSIDRGAGRGTGELFF.

This clone was counted a few times. The genes are TRBV28 and TRBJ1-2, with D possibly matching TRBD1 (5 bases). The CDR3 length is 11 residues. V lost 7 bases, J lost 7 bases, and 10 bases lay in between. Germline V gives CDR1 MDHEN, CDR2 SYDVKM. CDR3 DNA: TGTGCCAGCACCTGGGGGGTTGGCTACACCTTC. Its protein product is CASTWGVGYTF.

The chain carries TRBV7-8 and TRBJ1-5, with no clear D. CDR1 SGHVS and CDR2 FQNEAQ come from the germline V gene. CDR3 size: 13 residues. V was clipped by 2 bases and J by 4 bases, with 6 bases between them. CDR3 coding DNA: TGTGCCAGCAGCTTATCCGTTAATCAGCCCCAGCATTTT. Translated, it gives CASSLSVNQPQHF.

This clone has only one observation. The chain has TRBV19 and TRBJ1-6; 7 bases line up with TRBD1. CDR3 size: 17 residues. With 6 bases clipped from V and 1 base from J, the junction kept 9 bases outside the gene matches. Germline V gene sequence: CDR1 LNHDA, CDR2 SQIVND (reference sequence). This chain's CDR3 is CASRPGQHKSYNSPLHF. CDR3 DNA: TGTGCCAGTAGACCGGGACAGCACAAATCCTATAATTCACCCCTCCACTTT.

This chain links TRBV25-1 with TRBJ2-7, with D tentatively TRBD1 (5 bases). CDR3 size: 12 residues. V lost 8 bases to trimming and J lost 3 bases, with 11 bases between them. The V gene's germline CDR1 is MGHDK and CDR2 SYGVNS. The CDR3 DNA is TGTGCCAGCGGGGCCCCAAACTACGAGCAGTACTTC. The encoded protein is CASGAPNYEQYF.

The chain joins TRBV24-1 to TRBJ1-4; 7 bases align to TRBD1. The CDR3 loop spans 15 amino acids. CDR1 KGHDR and CDR2 SFDVKD come from the germline V gene. V lost 2 bases, J lost 7 bases, and 6 bases stayed unmatched. CDR3 region: CATSDSRQGSEKLFF. The CDR3 nucleotides are TGTGCCACCAGTGATTCGAGACAGGGAAGTGAAAAACTGTTTTTT.

The chain couples TRBV2 to TRBJ2-5; 8 positions match TRBD1. The V gene end was trimmed by 8 bases and the J gene end by 3 bases; junction bases not matched to a gene: 5. The CDR3 length is 13 residues. Per the germline V gene, CDR1 is SNHLY and CDR2 is FYNNEI. The chain's CDR3 is CASRTGPKETQYF. As DNA, the CDR3 is TGTGCCAGCCGGACAGGGCCGAAAGAGACCCAGTACTTC.